This is a list of T cell receptor beta chains from one sample in a study of T cells after yellow fever vaccination. TCRdb processed the 5' RACE reads anew with MiXCR; each CDR3 protein has one entry. The sample includes some 150,000 distinct CDR3 sequences, 7% to 10% of them seen just once. The material was CD8+ T cells sorted from PBMCs, obtained 45 days after the yellow fever booster vaccination. These receptors were collected from a man younger than 35 who received the YFV17D yellow fever vaccine. CDR3s include the opening cysteine and the closing phenylalanine or tryptophan. The order of the fields is CDR3 DNA, CDR3 protein, J gene, clone size, CDR3 length, V gene, D gene. D genes are given only for firm matches. A clone size is listed for some rows: how often the clone was seen (once, few, many), or a class if it is expanded.

CDR3nt: TGTGCCAGTAGTATTACAGGAGGCTACACCTTC
CDR3aa: CASSITGGYTF
j_gene: TRBJ1-2
abundance: NA
len: 11
v_gene: TRBV19
d_gene: NA

CDR3nt: TGCAGCGTTCCCTACTCCGGGGGGGACAGGTCATCTAGCACAGATACGCAGTATTTT
CDR3aa: CSVPYSGGDRSSSTDTQYF
j_gene: TRBJ2-3
abundance: few
len: 19
v_gene: TRBV29-1
d_gene: NA

CDR3nt: TGCAGCGTTGTGATAGGGGAGGAGACCCAGTACTTC
CDR3aa: CSVVIGEETQYF
j_gene: TRBJ2-5
abundance: many
len: 12
v_gene: TRBV29-1
d_gene: NA

CDR3nt: TGTGCCAGCAGTTGGGGCGACAGGGCTCAGCAGTACTTC
CDR3aa: CASSWGDRAQQYF
j_gene: TRBJ2-7
abundance: NA
len: 13
v_gene: TRBV27
d_gene: TRBD1

CDR3nt: TGCGCCAGCAGCCAAGCACTAGCAGGGAATGAGCAGTTCTTC
CDR3aa: CASSQALAGNEQFF
j_gene: TRBJ2-1
abundance: NA
len: 14
v_gene: TRBV4-1
d_gene: NA

CDR3nt: TGTGCCAGCAGTGTTGAAGGGGGCGCGGGCAATCAGCCCCAGCATTTT
CDR3aa: CASSVEGGAGNQPQHF
j_gene: TRBJ1-5
abundance: NA
len: 16
v_gene: TRBV6-1
d_gene: TRBD1

CDR3nt: TGTGCCAGCAGCTCAGGACTAGCGCACACCGGGGAGCTGTTTTTT
CDR3aa: CASSSGLAHTGELFF
j_gene: TRBJ2-2
abundance: NA
len: 15
v_gene: TRBV11-2
d_gene: TRBD2

CDR3nt: TGTGCCAGCAGCCCCCGCACCGGGACAGTCTACTCTGGGGCCAACGTCCTGACTTTC
CDR3aa: CASSPRTGTVYSGANVLTF
j_gene: TRBJ2-6
abundance: NA
len: 19
v_gene: TRBV7-6
d_gene: TRBD1

CDR3nt: TGCGCCAGCAGCCTCCCAGGCGGTAGCGGGGCTGCGAACACCGGGGAGCTGTTTTTT
CDR3aa: CASSLPGGSGAANTGELFF
j_gene: TRBJ2-2
abundance: NA
len: 19
v_gene: TRBV4-1
d_gene: TRBD2

CDR3nt: TGCAGTGCGGTGGGGACAGGAGCGATCAATGAGCAGTTCTTC
CDR3aa: CSAVGTGAINEQFF
j_gene: TRBJ2-1
abundance: NA
len: 14
v_gene: TRBV20-1
d_gene: TRBD1

CDR3nt: TGTGCCAGCAGTCCCCCGGGACAGGGGGCTAGGCATGAGCAGTTCTTC
CDR3aa: CASSPPGQGARHEQFF
j_gene: TRBJ2-1
abundance: many
len: 16
v_gene: TRBV6-2/TRBV6-3
d_gene: TRBD1

CDR3nt: TGTGCCAGCAGTCCACCCTGGATTCGATACAATGAGCAGTTCTTC
CDR3aa: CASSPPWIRYNEQFF
j_gene: TRBJ2-1
abundance: NA
len: 15
v_gene: TRBV12-3/TRBV12-4
d_gene: NA

CDR3nt: TGTGCCAGTAGTGGCACAGAGGCTAGCACAGATACGCAGTATTTT
CDR3aa: CASSGTEASTDTQYF
j_gene: TRBJ2-3
abundance: NA
len: 15
v_gene: TRBV19
d_gene: NA

CDR3nt: TGCGCCAGCAGCTTGGTGCACGGATTGAACACTGAAGCTTTCTTT
CDR3aa: CASSLVHGLNTEAFF
j_gene: TRBJ1-1
abundance: many
len: 15
v_gene: TRBV5-1
d_gene: NA

CDR3nt: TGTGCCAGCAGCTCAGCATCCCATGAGCAGTTCTTC
CDR3aa: CASSSASHEQFF
j_gene: TRBJ2-1
abundance: NA
len: 12
v_gene: TRBV12-3/TRBV12-4
d_gene: NA

CDR3nt: TGCGCCAGCAGCCAAGCCCTGGGGGATGGCAGGGGCTACACCTTC
CDR3aa: CASSQALGDGRGYTF
j_gene: TRBJ1-2
abundance: few
len: 15
v_gene: TRBV4-1
d_gene: NA

CDR3nt: TGTGCCAGCAGTCCCCGCGGCGGAACCCACTTAGATACGCAGTATTTT
CDR3aa: CASSPRGGTHLDTQYF
j_gene: TRBJ2-3
abundance: NA
len: 16
v_gene: TRBV12-3/TRBV12-4
d_gene: NA

CDR3nt: TGTGCCAGCACCGTAGAGAAGTTGGGAAACCCCGGGTACAATGAGCAGTTCTTC
CDR3aa: CASTVEKLGNPGYNEQFF
j_gene: TRBJ2-1
abundance: NA
len: 18
v_gene: TRBV7-8
d_gene: NA

CDR3nt: TGCGCCAGCAGCCCCCGTGGGCCGCTGAATGAAAAACTGTTTTTT
CDR3aa: CASSPRGPLNEKLFF
j_gene: TRBJ1-4
abundance: many
len: 15
v_gene: TRBV4-1
d_gene: NA

CDR3nt: TGCAGCGTTGTCGGGGTAAACGACGAGCAGTACTTC
CDR3aa: CSVVGVNDEQYF
j_gene: TRBJ2-7
abundance: few
len: 12
v_gene: TRBV29-1
d_gene: NA

CDR3nt: TGTGCCAGCAGCTCCCTAGCGGGGGGCCTATTAGGGGAGCAGTTCTTC
CDR3aa: CASSSLAGGLLGEQFF
j_gene: TRBJ2-1
abundance: many
len: 16
v_gene: TRBV4-2
d_gene: TRBD2

CDR3nt: TGTGCCAGCAGCCGCGAACTGGCGCACGCGAACACCGGGGAGCTGTTTTTT
CDR3aa: CASSRELAHANTGELFF
j_gene: TRBJ2-2
abundance: few
len: 17
v_gene: TRBV7-7
d_gene: NA

CDR3nt: TGTGCCAGCAGGAGACTAGCGGGTGAGCAGTTCTTC
CDR3aa: CASRRLAGEQFF
j_gene: TRBJ2-1
abundance: few
len: 12
v_gene: TRBV27
d_gene: TRBD2

CDR3nt: TGTGCCAGCAGCCAAGAACAGGGATATGAGACCCAGTACTTC
CDR3aa: CASSQEQGYETQYF
j_gene: TRBJ2-5
abundance: NA
len: 14
v_gene: TRBV7-8
d_gene: NA

CDR3nt: TGTGCCAGCAGTTGGCAGACAGGCTACGAGCAGTACTTC
CDR3aa: CASSWQTGYEQYF
j_gene: TRBJ2-7
abundance: NA
len: 13
v_gene: TRBV27
d_gene: NA

CDR3nt: TGTGCCACCAGTGAGGGACCTAGCGGGGGGGCCGCGGATACGCAGTATTTT
CDR3aa: CATSEGPSGGAADTQYF
j_gene: TRBJ2-3
abundance: many
len: 17
v_gene: TRBV24-1
d_gene: TRBD2

CDR3nt: TGTGCCAGCAGTGACTCAGGGGAGAACACCGGGGAGCTGTTTTTT
CDR3aa: CASSDSGENTGELFF
j_gene: TRBJ2-2
abundance: many
len: 15
v_gene: TRBV6-4
d_gene: NA

CDR3nt: TGTGCCAGCAGCTTACAGGATAGCAATCAGCCCCAGCATTTT
CDR3aa: CASSLQDSNQPQHF
j_gene: TRBJ1-5
abundance: few
len: 14
v_gene: TRBV5-6
d_gene: NA

CDR3nt: TGTGCCAGCAGTTTTTCGTTCCGGGGGTTCAACGAGCAGTACTTC
CDR3aa: CASSFSFRGFNEQYF
j_gene: TRBJ2-7
abundance: few
len: 15
v_gene: TRBV12-3/TRBV12-4
d_gene: NA

CDR3nt: TGTGCCAGCAGCGTAGGCCGAGGCCGGGAGACCCAGTACTTC
CDR3aa: CASSVGRGRETQYF
j_gene: TRBJ2-5
abundance: NA
len: 14
v_gene: TRBV9
d_gene: NA

CDR3nt: TGTGCCAGCAGCTGGGGGACAGGAAAAAACATTCAGTACTTC
CDR3aa: CASSWGTGKNIQYF
j_gene: TRBJ2-4
abundance: NA
len: 14
v_gene: TRBV3-1
d_gene: TRBD1

CDR3nt: TGCAGCGTTGTTGTGCTAGCCAAGACGCAGTATTTT
CDR3aa: CSVVVLAKTQYF
j_gene: TRBJ2-3
abundance: NA
len: 12
v_gene: TRBV29-1
d_gene: NA

CDR3nt: TGTGCCAGCAGCTCCCGGGCCCTTGGAGACGGGAACACTGAAGCTTTCTTT
CDR3aa: CASSSRALGDGNTEAFF
j_gene: TRBJ1-1
abundance: NA
len: 17
v_gene: TRBV7-8
d_gene: NA

CDR3nt: TGTGCCAGCGGGTCCGGGGACTATGGCTACACCTTC
CDR3aa: CASGSGDYGYTF
j_gene: TRBJ1-2
abundance: few
len: 12
v_gene: TRBV2
d_gene: NA

CDR3nt: TGCAGTGCTCGACAGGGCTACGAGCAGTACTTC
CDR3aa: CSARQGYEQYF
j_gene: TRBJ2-7
abundance: many
len: 11
v_gene: TRBV20-1
d_gene: TRBD1

CDR3nt: TGTGCCAGCAGCCCCAGCATGGGGATCAGGGACAGAGAGACCCAGTACTTC
CDR3aa: CASSPSMGIRDRETQYF
j_gene: TRBJ2-5
abundance: few
len: 17
v_gene: TRBV25-1
d_gene: TRBD1

CDR3nt: TGTGCCAGCAGCTTATTCCCTCTAGCGGGAGGCACAGATACGCAGTATTTT
CDR3aa: CASSLFPLAGGTDTQYF
j_gene: TRBJ2-3
abundance: few
len: 17
v_gene: TRBV7-8
d_gene: TRBD2